Listed below are T cell receptor beta chains from one sample, sequenced in a study of identical twins. TCRdb passed the 5' RACE reads through MiXCR, listing each CDR3 protein once. The table lists about 920,000 distinct CDR3 sequences, about 12% of them singletons. This sample also belongs to another study, concerning yellow fever vaccine responses in identical twins.

Sequences were obtained from PBMCs. These receptors all stem from a woman aged 18-35 years in good health. Both conserved end residues are part of each CDR3.

cdr3_length j_call v_call cdr3_aa
15 TRBJ2-3 TRBV6-4 CASSDSGGATDTQYF
13 TRBJ2-5 TRBV6-1 CASTPLLGETQYF
15 TRBJ2-7 TRBV7-9 CASSLGGGSLYEQYF
17 TRBJ1-1 TRBV6-5 CASSYSRPGSDYTEAFF
12 TRBJ2-3 TRBV7-2 CASSKLTDTQYF
13 TRBJ2-1 TRBV20-1 CSAILAATHEQFF
14 TRBJ2-3 TRBV29-1 CSVSRGLGTDTQYF
15 TRBJ1-5 TRBV5-1 CASSLDGDSNQPQHF
13 TRBJ2-3 TRBV3-1 CASSPRYTDTQYF
15 TRBJ2-1 TRBV12-3/TRBV12-4 CASSFEVPSYNEQFF
15 TRBJ1-6 TRBV14 CASSQGGGRRPPLHF
11 TRBJ1-1 TRBV7-9 CAAGRGSEAFF
15 TRBJ2-7 TRBV18 CASSPSRTGLGEQYF
14 TRBJ2-1 TRBV15 CATSRDWTANEQFF
16 TRBJ2-5 TRBV7-6 CASSLAIGQGGETQYF
15 TRBJ2-3 TRBV28 CASSFLGGGTDTQYF
13 TRBJ1-6 TRBV19 CASSIAYNSPLHF
12 TRBJ2-7 TRBV2 CASRSSIYEQYF
17 TRBJ2-6 TRBV7-2 CASSLLFPGSGANVLTF
15 TRBJ1-5 TRBV6-1 CASSESLGGNQPQHF
16 TRBJ2-1 TRBV28 CASSSSGGQGYNEQFF
14 TRBJ2-2 TRBV5-1 CASSLEKGIGELFF
14 TRBJ2-7 TRBV12-3/TRBV12-4 CASSHRLAAYEQYF
12 TRBJ2-1 TRBV27 CASRDWHNEQFF
15 TRBJ2-5 TRBV2 CASRHRGRDQETQYF